Presented here are 17 T cell receptor beta chains from one specimen sequenced in a study of blood T cell repertoires in COVID-19 (dated by TCRdb to the early 2020s). The library was produced with the immunoSEQ multiplex PCR assay. The clones in this table, taken by TCRdb from immuneACCESS, are in-frame only. Not every clone is retained; where verified, under half of the shortfall comes from an unresolved V gene, and the cause of the rest is unknown. The sample has fewer than 200,000 clones on record, around 88% of them singletons. About 3.6% of the sample comes from the top ten. Sequenced material: PBMCs or T cells enriched from blood (not recorded which). These receptors were obtained from a woman between 45 and 60 years old in a cohort exposed to, infected with or recovered from COVID-19 (not recorded which).

This sequence joins TRBV7-3 and TRBJ2-1; 7 nucleotides match TRBD2. This CDR3 is built from 15 residues. The J segment lost 9 bases and the V segment lost 5 bases, leaving 13 bases of the junction unmatched. The V gene's germline CDR1 is SGHTA and CDR2 FQGTGA. The CDR3 is CASSPRLGEGSEQFF. CDR3 bases: TGTGCCAGCAGCCCAAGGCTGGGGGAGGGCAGTGAGCAGTTCTTC.

The genes are TRBV5-8 and TRBJ1-1, with D possibly matching TRBD1 (6 bases). CDR3 size: 18 residues. With 0 bases removed from V and 4 bases from J, the gap between germline ends came to 22 bases. Germline CDR1 reads SGHTS; CDR2 reads YDEGEE. The CDR3 nucleotides are TGTGCCAGCAGCTTGGCCCTGTCCGGTTACAGGGTAGGCACTGAAGCTTTCTTT. Protein sequence: CASSLALSGYRVGTEAFF.

The chain uses TRBV5-8 and TRBJ1-2; D remains unclear. Trimming pared 6 bases from V and 1 base from J, leaving 16 bases between. The CDR3 totals 15 residues. Looked up from germline, CDR1 is SGHTS and CDR2 is YDEGEE. The DNA for the CDR3 is TGTGCCAGCACTGCTGGAGAGTTTGTTAACTATGGCTACACCTTC. Protein product: CASTAGEFVNYGYTF. Variable domain in full (rest from reference TRBV5-8 and TRBJ1-2): EAGVTQSPTHLIKTRGQQATLRCSPISGHTSVYWYQQALGLGLQFLLWYDEGEERNRGNFPPRFSGRQFPNYSSELNVNALELEDSALYLCASTAGEFVNYGYTFGSGTRLTVV.

This clone was seen a handful of times. The genes are TRBV28 and TRBJ1-1; no clear D. V was pared by 4 bases and J by 0 bases, with 6 bases between. From germline, CDR1 is MDHEN and CDR2 SYDVKM. The CDR3 totals 13 residues. In nucleotides, the CDR3 is TGTGCCAGCAGTTCCAACATGAACACTGAAGCTTTCTTT. It codes for CASSSNMNTEAFF. Full variable domain (missing parts from reference TRBV28 and TRBJ1-1): DVKVTQSSRYLVKRTGEKVFLECVQDMDHENMFWYRQDPGLGLRLIYFSYDVKMKEKGDIPEGYSVSREKKERFSLILESASTNQTSMYLCASSSNMNTEAFFGQGTRLTVV.

The gene calls are TRBV29-1 and TRBJ2-7; weak D call: TRBD1 (6 bases). Trimming took off 8 bases at V and 4 bases at J, with 15 bases between the two ends. The CDR3 has 12 amino acids. Germline CDR1 is SQVTM and CDR2 is ANQGSEA. The CDR3 reads CSPSGVEYEQYF. The CDR3, as DNA: TGCAGCCCTTCAGGGGTGGAATACGAGCAGTACTTC.

This clone was counted a few times. The V call is TRBV11-2, the J call TRBJ2-7; 7 positions match TRBD1. V lost 2 bases and J lost 2; bases outside the gene matches: 6. The CDR3 length is 15 residues. Germline CDR1 SGHAT, CDR2 FQNNGV. CDR3 DNA: TGTGCCAGCAGCTTATGGGCAGGGGGAACCTACGAGCAGTACTTC. It codes for CASSLWAGGTYEQYF.

The gene calls are TRBV7-2 and TRBJ2-7; TRBD2 agrees at 13 bases. This CDR3 has 16 amino acids. Germline CDR1 and CDR2: SGHTA and FQGNSA. V trimming: 4 bases; J trimming: 5 bases; junction bases outside the gene matches: 8. CDR3 nucleotide sequence: TGTGCCAGCAGCTGGACTAGCGGGGGACTCGGAAACGAGCAGTACTTC. Translated, it gives CASSWTSGGLGNEQYF.

The rearrangement links TRBV4-2 to TRBJ2-1, with 9 positions matching TRBD2. Germline loops: CDR1 LGHNA, CDR2 YNFKEQ. The CDR3 length is 16 residues. V lost 1 base to trimming and J lost 0 bases; unmatched junction nucleotides: 1. The CDR3 nucleotides read TGTGCCAGCAGCCAAGTTAGCGGGAGCTCCTACAATGAGCAGTTCTTC. Protein: CASSQVSGSSYNEQFF.

This clone was seen only a few times. The chain has TRBV19 and TRBJ1-1, with 7 bases lining up with TRBD1. Germline V CDR1 and CDR2: LNHDA, SQIVND (reference sequence). CDR3 length equals 16 residues. J was trimmed by 6 bases and V by 4 bases; bases with no gene match: 14. For the CDR3, the DNA is TGTGCCAGTAGTACGGGACAGCCCCCGGTGAAGGCTGAAGCTTTCTTT. Translation: CASSTGQPPVKAEAFF.

The chain has TRBV3-1 (or the pseudogene TRBV3-2) and TRBJ2-3, with 7 bases fitting TRBD1. Per the germline V gene, CDR1 is LGHDT and CDR2 is YNNKEL (reference sequence). The CDR3 is 15 residues long. Trimming cost V 1 base and J 1 base; bases outside gene matches: 2. In DNA form, the CDR3 reads TGTGCCAGCAGCCAAGTCGGACAGGGCACAGATACGCAGTATTTT. Its translation is CASSQVGQGTDTQYF.

The rearrangement links TRBV30 to TRBJ2-7, with a weak D call TRBD1 (5 bases). V was clipped by 0 bases and J by 3 bases, with 18 bases between them. CDR1 and CDR2 from the germline V gene are GTSNPN and SVGIG (reference sequence). This CDR3 has 16 amino acids. The CDR3 nucleotides read TGTGCCTGGAGTGTACGCCGCACAGGCTGGATCTACGAGCAGTACTTC. This encodes CAWSVRRTGWIYEQYF.

This chain uses TRBV2 with TRBJ1-5, with unresolved D. V dropped 5 bases and J dropped 0 bases, with 11 bases sitting between them. The CDR3 totals 15 residues. Germline V lookup: CDR1 SNHLY, CDR2 FYNNEI. CDR3 DNA sequence: TGTGCCAGCAGTCCGAAACAGAATAGCAATCAGCCCCAGCATTTT. Amino acid sequence: CASSPKQNSNQPQHF.

This clone was seen once. V is TRBV2 and J is TRBJ2-5; 15 positions agree with TRBD2. The CDR3 length is 16 residues. CDR1 and CDR2 from the germline V gene are SNHLY and FYNNEI. Germline trimming cut 4 bases from V and 5 bases from J; bases unmatched to any gene: 5. CDR3 DNA: TGTGCCAGCAGTGGGCCCGGGACTAGCGGGAGGGAGACCCAGTACTTC. It specifies CASSGPGTSGRETQYF.

The chain links TRBV5-1 to TRBJ2-7; TRBD2 aligns across 7 bases. The CDR3 runs to 14 residues. CDR1 is SGHRS, CDR2 YFSETQ, per germline. Trimming removed 4 bases from V and 3 bases from J; junction bases left unmatched: 7. CDR3 loop: CASSGGLTNYEQYF. CDR3 in DNA: TGCGCCAGCAGCGGGGGACTAACCAACTACGAGCAGTACTTC.

The genes are TRBV12-3 or TRBV12-4 and TRBJ1-2; D is unclear. CDR3 size: 13 residues. V was trimmed by 1 base and J by 8 bases, leaving 11 bases between them. The CDR3 loop reads CASSLGLIAGYTF. The CDR3 nucleotides read TGTGCCAGCAGTTTAGGACTGATCGCCGGCTACACCTTC.

The chain recombines TRBV6-5 with TRBJ1-2, with D tentatively TRBD1 (6 bases). V was pared by 7 bases and J by 6 bases, with 21 bases between. This CDR3 region has 15 residues. The germline gives CDR1 MNHEY, CDR2 SVGAGI. The CDR3 DNA reads TGTGCCAGCACCCTAACGGGGGGGCCCCTAGATGGCTACACCTTC. This gives the protein CASTLTGGPLDGYTF.

The CDR3 DNA is TGTGCCAGCAGGCTGGCGGGCGGGGGGGGCGGTCAAAAGTTCTTC. As protein: CASRLAGGGGGQKFF. This rearrangement joins TRBV2 to TRBJ2-1; 9 bases agree with TRBD2. The V gene's germline CDR1 is SNHLY and CDR2 FYNNEI. J was trimmed by 14 bases and V by 6 bases; bases with no gene match: 17. The CDR3 has 15 amino acids.